One sample yielded the 5 T cell receptor beta chains listed below, sequenced in a study of T cell responses to AZD1222 COVID-19 vaccine. Here immunoSEQ multiplex PCR was the method, and the copy in TCRdb shows in-frame clones only, minus some. This sample has about 150,000 clones, with 80% to 90% found just once. The sample was peripheral blood, taken after recovery from COVID-19. The receptors were gathered from an adult who had recovered from COVID-19.

This clone appeared a single time. The chain joins TRBV3-1 (or the pseudogene TRBV3-2) to TRBJ2-1; TRBD2 matches 8 bases. V dropped 1 base and J dropped 7; count of bases not matched to a gene: 0. The CDR3 is 13 residues long. Germline V gene lookup returns CDR1 LGHDT and CDR2 YNNKEL (reference sequence). The CDR3 reads CASSQAGGNEQFF. CDR3 bases: TGTGCCAGCAGCCAAGCGGGAGGGAATGAGCAGTTCTTC.

The chain carries TRBV3-1 (or the pseudogene TRBV3-2) and TRBJ1-2, with 12 bases matching TRBD1. V was clipped by 1 base and J by 8 bases; unmatched bases: 8. CDR1 is LGHDT and CDR2 is YNNKEL in the germline V gene (reference sequence). The CDR3 sequence is 16 residues long. The CDR3 region has the DNA TGTGCCAGCAGCCAAGTAGGGACAGGGGGCCCCAAGGGCTACACCTTC. It encodes CASSQVGTGGPKGYTF.

This chain links TRBV11-2 with TRBJ2-1, with TRBD1 matching 10 bases. Germline V gene data show CDR1 as SGHAT and CDR2 as FQNNGV. V shed 1 base, J shed 12 bases, and the junction held 6 bases outside the gene matches. There are 14 residues in the CDR3. CDR3 residues: CASSLGTGGIGQFF. In DNA form, the CDR3 reads TGTGCCAGCAGCTTAGGGACAGGGGGGATCGGGCAGTTCTTC.

V and J are TRBV7-2 and TRBJ2-3; 9 positions agree with TRBD2. The J segment lost 2 bases and the V segment lost 7 bases, leaving 10 bases of the junction unmatched. This CDR3 is built from 16 residues. CDR1 and CDR2 (germline): SGHTA, FQGNSA. CDR3 sequence (DNA): TGTGCCAGCACCCCAGACAGCGGGGGGAACACAGATACGCAGTATTTT. This encodes CASTPDSGGNTDTQYF.

The J gene is TRBJ1-6, the V gene TRBV5-1; the match to TRBD1 covers 7 bases. This CDR3 has 15 amino acids. The V segment lost 1 base and the J segment 8 bases; nucleotides outside the gene matches: 6. CDR1 and CDR2 (germline): SGHRS, YFSETQ. The CDR3 loop reads CASSLYLGTDSPLHF. The DNA of the CDR3 is TGCGCCAGCAGCTTGTACCTGGGGACAGATTCACCCCTCCACTTT.